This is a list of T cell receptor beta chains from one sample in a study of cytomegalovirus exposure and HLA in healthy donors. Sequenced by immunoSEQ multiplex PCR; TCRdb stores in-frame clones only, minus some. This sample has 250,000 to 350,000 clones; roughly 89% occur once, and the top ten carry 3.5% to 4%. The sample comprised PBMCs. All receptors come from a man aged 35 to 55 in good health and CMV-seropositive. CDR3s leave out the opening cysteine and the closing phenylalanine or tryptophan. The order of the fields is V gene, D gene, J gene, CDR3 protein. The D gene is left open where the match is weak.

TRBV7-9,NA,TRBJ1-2,ASSLTPGYSIGYGYT
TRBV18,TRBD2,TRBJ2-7,ASSQAGGPGRNEQY
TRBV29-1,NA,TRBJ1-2,SVEYGGYGYT
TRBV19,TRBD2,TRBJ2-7,ASSRTSGSTYEQY
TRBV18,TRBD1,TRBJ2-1,ASSPVTGTGVFNEQF
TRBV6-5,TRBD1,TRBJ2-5,ASRGTEETQY
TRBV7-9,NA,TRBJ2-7,ASSLALGAYYEQY
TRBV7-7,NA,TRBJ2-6,ASSLAVRSGANVLT
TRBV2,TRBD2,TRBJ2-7,ASIGAAGRYEQY
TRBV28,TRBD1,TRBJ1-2,ASSFGTGYGYT
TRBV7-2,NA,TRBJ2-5,ASSFPGSPSQETQY
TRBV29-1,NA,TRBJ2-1,SVEVGRGVSEQF
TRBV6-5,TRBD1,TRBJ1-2,ASSKGGVDYGYT
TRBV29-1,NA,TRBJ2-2,SGGPRPTGELF
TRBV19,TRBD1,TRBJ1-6,ASSIVTGYNSPLH
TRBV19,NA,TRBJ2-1,ASNSGNYNEQF
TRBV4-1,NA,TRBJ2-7,ASSQLEASTSREQY
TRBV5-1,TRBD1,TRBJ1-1,ASSLFTGQGNLNTEAF
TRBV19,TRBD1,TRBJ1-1,ASSRGQGSTEAF
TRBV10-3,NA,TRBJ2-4,AITSDSIGIQY
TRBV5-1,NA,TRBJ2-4,ASSLADGGGMVAKNIQY
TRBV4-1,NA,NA,ASSQGSLGGINEQY
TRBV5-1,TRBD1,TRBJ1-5,ASSVGTGGADQPQH
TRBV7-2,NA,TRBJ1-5,ASSSTGGQPQH
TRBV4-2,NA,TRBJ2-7,ASSHKEGALRYEQY
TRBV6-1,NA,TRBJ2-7,ASSEGRLSYEQY
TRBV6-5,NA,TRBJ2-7,ASSSPTYKQQY
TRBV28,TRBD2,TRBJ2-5,ASSLYPVGSGRAQETQY
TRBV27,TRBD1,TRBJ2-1,ASSLGTGTYNEQF
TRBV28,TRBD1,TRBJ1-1,ASSPGTANTEAF
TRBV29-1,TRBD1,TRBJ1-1,SVWTGVNTEAF
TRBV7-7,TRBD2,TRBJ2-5,ASSRLAGGWETQY
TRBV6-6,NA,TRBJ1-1,ASSYSGGKNTEAF
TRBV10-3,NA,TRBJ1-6,AISEGQNSPLH
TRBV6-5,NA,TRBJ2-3,ASRGREVTDTQY
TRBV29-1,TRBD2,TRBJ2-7,SVEEGGRINEQY
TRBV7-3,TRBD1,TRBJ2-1,ASSTSGGAEQF
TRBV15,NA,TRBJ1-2,ATSRGQGLLGYGYT
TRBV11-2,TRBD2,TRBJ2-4,ASSSGSSGSSKNIQY
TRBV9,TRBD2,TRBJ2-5,ASSPRGLAGEKTQY
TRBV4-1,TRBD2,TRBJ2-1,ASSRRLAGGPGEQF
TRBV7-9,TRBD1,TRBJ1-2,ASSLVGQNGYT
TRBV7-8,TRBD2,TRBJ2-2,ASSFSREGQRTGELF
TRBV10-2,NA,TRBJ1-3,ASSDGGNSGNTIY
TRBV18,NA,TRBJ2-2,ASSPDSAGNTGELF
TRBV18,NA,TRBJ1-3,ASSPTGLAGNTIY
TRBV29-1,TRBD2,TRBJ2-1,SVEGPSGRSGEQF
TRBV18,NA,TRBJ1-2,ASSPRGAENYGYT
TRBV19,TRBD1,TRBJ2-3,ASSIDPGTGEWKDTQY
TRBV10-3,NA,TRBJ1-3,AISKGGHGNTIY
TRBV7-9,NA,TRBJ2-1,ASSPRGAGVGDEQF
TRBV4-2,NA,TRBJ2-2,ASSQGARDTAGTGELF
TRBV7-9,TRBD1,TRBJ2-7,ASSLVGTGVIEQY
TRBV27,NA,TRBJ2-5,ASSLWALYQETQY
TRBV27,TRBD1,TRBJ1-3,ASGNRGSGNTIY
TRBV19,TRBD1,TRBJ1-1,ASSPLEGQGGDTEAF
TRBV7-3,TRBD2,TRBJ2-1,ASSAGTSGSGEQF
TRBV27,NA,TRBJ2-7,ASSLLVDVPSYEQY